The 22 T cell receptor beta chains below all came from one sample that was sequenced in a study of identical twins. TCRdb re-called the 5' RACE reads through MiXCR, storing one row per CDR3 protein. The table includes 1,800,000 or so distinct CDR3 sequences, around a third detected once. The sample was cord blood. The source is a newborn girl in good health.

This chain links TRBV30 with TRBJ2-4; no firm D call. CDR1 is GTSNPN and CDR2 is SVGIG in the germline V gene (reference sequence). CDR3 length equals 10 residues. The V end lost 4 bases, the J end lost 6 bases, and 4 bases lay between the germline ends. CDR3 loop: CAWKRNIQYF. CDR3 bases: TGTGCCTGGAAACGAAACATTCAGTACTTC.

Regarding this clonotype: The junction shows a germline mismatch at one end, possibly a read error. V and J are TRBV12-3 or TRBV12-4 and TRBJ2-3, with TRBD1 matching 7 bases. The CDR3 contains 13 residues. This CDR3 reads CASSLGGTDMQYF. Here the CDR3 DNA reads TGTGCCAGCAGTTTAGGTGGGACAGATATGCAGTATTTT.

The chain joins TRBV20-1 to TRBJ1-5, with unresolved D. Germline V CDR1 and CDR2: DFQATT, SNEGSKA (reference sequence). Trimming pared 1 base from V and 2 bases from J, leaving 9 bases between. The CDR3 has 14 amino acids. In DNA, the CDR3 is TGCAGTGCTAGAGGCGGGCCCGGCAATCAGCCCCAGCATTTT. Encoded protein: CSARGGPGNQPQHF.

This chain uses TRBV18 with TRBJ2-7; D is ambiguous. The length of the CDR3 is 14 residues. The germline V gene encodes CDR1 KGHSH and CDR2 LQKENI. V was pared by 0 bases and J by 2 bases, with 8 bases between. The CDR3 DNA follows: TGTGCCAGCTCACCACCGTGGGCTACCTACGAGCAGTACTTC. Translation gives CASSPPWATYEQYF.

The V gene is TRBV6-1, the J gene TRBJ1-5; D gene ambiguous. Germline loops: CDR1 MNHNS, CDR2 SASEGT. The V gene lost 4 bases and the J gene lost 7 bases, with 11 bases spanning the gap. This CDR3 region has 13 residues. CDR3 residues: CASSVEGTQPQHF. The CDR3 DNA sequence: TGTGCCAGCAGTGTTGAGGGAACGCAGCCCCAGCATTTT.

This clonotype has a count of ten or more. The chain couples TRBV4-2 to TRBJ2-5; 7 bases match TRBD2. CDR1 LGHNA and CDR2 YNFKEQ come from the germline V gene. The ends lost 4 bases at V and 3 bases at J; junction bases unmatched: 8. There are 15 residues in the CDR3. CDR3 region: CASSRQTGTKETQYF. The DNA for the CDR3 is TGTGCCAGCAGCCGGCAAACCGGGACTAAAGAGACCCAGTACTTC.

The chain employs TRBV3-1 and TRBJ2-7; 7 bases are a match to TRBD2. The CDR3 is 14 amino acids. Trimming at V came to 5 bases and at J to 1 base, leaving 5 bases not matched to a gene. Germline CDR1 is LGHDT and CDR2 is YNNKEL (reference sequence). The CDR3 reads CASSGLGESYEQYF. The CDR3 DNA follows: TGTGCCAGCAGCGGACTAGGGGAGTCCTACGAGCAGTACTTC.

The chain is built from TRBV9 and TRBJ1-2; D gene ambiguous. Germline CDR1 is SGDLS and CDR2 is YYNGEE. This CDR3 is 8 amino acids long. V was pared by 0 bases and J by 14 bases, with 2 bases between. Here the CDR3 DNA reads TGTGCCAGCAGCGTAGGAACCTTC. This translates into CASSVGTF.

The chain has TRBV28 and TRBJ2-7; D gene ambiguous. The V gene lost 6 bases and the J gene lost 0 bases, with 15 bases spanning the gap. Germline V CDR1 and CDR2: MDHEN, SYDVKM. The CDR3 is 15 amino acids. The CDR3 bases are TGTGCCAGCAGATATGCCCTCCCGGGCTCCTACGAGCAGTACTTC. It specifies CASRYALPGSYEQYF.

The V and J genes are TRBV6-1 and TRBJ2-7; TRBD2 matches at 8 bases. Germline loops: CDR1 MNHNS, CDR2 SASEGT. This CDR3 comprises 13 residues. Trimming took 8 bases from V and 2 from J; bases not matched to a gene: 5. CDR3 in DNA: TGTGCCAGCCTCTTGCGGGGGGCCTACGAGCAGTACTTC. It translates to CASLLRGAYEQYF.

This chain connects TRBV10-2 to TRBJ1-2; the D gene is possibly TRBD1 (5 bases). Germline V gene sequence: CDR1 WSHSY, CDR2 SAAADI. Trimming took 7 bases from V and 3 from J, leaving 12 bases between them. The CDR3 length is 13 residues. The CDR3 region has the DNA TGCGCCAGCACGCGGACACTTGACTATGGCTACACCTTC. It is translated as CASTRTLDYGYTF.

For this clonotype: The CDR3 does not close with the conserved phenylalanine or tryptophan, likely indicating a read error. The chain links TRBV7-9 to TRBJ2-3; D not certain. Germline V lookup: CDR1 SEHNR, CDR2 FQNEAQ (reference sequence). Trimming cost V 4 bases and J 2 bases, with 7 bases left between them. The CDR3 spans 13 residues. The CDR3 DNA follows: TGTGCCAGCAGCTCGATATCCACAGATACGCAGTATTAT. Translating it yields CASSSISTDTQYY.

The chain recombines TRBV7-9 with TRBJ2-5; a possible D gene is TRBD2 (5 bases). From germline, CDR1 is SEHNR and CDR2 FQNEAQ (reference sequence). The CDR3 sequence is 13 residues long. V lost 10 bases, J lost 11 bases, and 23 bases lay in between. The CDR3 loop reads CAIVASRLNEQYF. As DNA, the CDR3 is TGTGCCATTGTCGCTAGCAGGCTCAATGAGCAGTACTTC.

The rearrangement joins TRBV27 to TRBJ2-7; 11 bases map to TRBD1. In germline, CDR1 is MNHEY, CDR2 SMNVEV (reference sequence). V gave up 8 bases and J gave up 5 bases; unmatched junction bases: 11. This CDR3 has 15 amino acids. Here the CDR3 DNA reads TGTGCCAGCGGATTCTTAAGGACAGGGGGCGACGAGCAGTACTTC. Translation: CASGFLRTGGDEQYF.

This sequence joins TRBV7-2 and TRBJ1-2; possible D gene TRBD1, 6 bases. This CDR3 region has 15 residues. From germline, CDR1 is SGHTA and CDR2 FQGNSA. The V and J ends lost 1 base and 7 bases respectively, with 16 bases between them. CDR3 amino acids: CASSLGTGRSCGYTF. The CDR3 DNA follows: TGTGCCAGCAGCTTAGGTACAGGGAGAAGCTGTGGCTACACCTTC.

The chain links TRBV20-1 to TRBJ1-6; 7 bases are shared with TRBD1. The V and J ends lost 5 bases and 6 bases, in that order; junction bases with no gene match: 7. This CDR3 is 14 amino acids long. CDR1 and CDR2 (germline): DFQATT, SNEGSKA (reference sequence). CDR3 residues: CSAVRDSANSPLHF. CDR3 nucleotides: TGCAGTGCTGTTAGGGACAGTGCTAATTCACCCCTCCACTTT.

The chain carries TRBV7-9 and TRBJ1-5; a weak D match, TRBD1 (6 bases). Germline-derived CDR1 and CDR2 are SEHNR and FQNEAQ (reference sequence). Trimming cost V 2 bases and J 0 bases, with 14 bases left between them. The CDR3 sequence is 17 residues long. CDR3 coding DNA: TGTGCCAGCAGCTTAATAGGGACACGAGATAGCAATCAGCCCCAGCATTTT. Translated, it gives CASSLIGTRDSNQPQHF.

This clonotype has more than one count but fewer than ten. The rearrangement joins TRBV7-2 to TRBJ2-5; a possible D gene is TRBD2 (5 bases). Trimming removed 5 bases at V and 1 base at J, with 11 bases between. CDR3 size: 14 residues. CDR1 is SGHTA, CDR2 FQGNSA, per germline. CDR3 sequence (DNA): TGTGCCAGCAGCAAGGCCACTAGCCAAGAGACCCAGTACTTC. Translated: CASSKATSQETQYF.

The rearrangement links TRBV5-5 to TRBJ1-2; D unclear. V shed 4 bases and J shed 7 bases, with 8 bases lying between them. CDR1 is SGHKS, CDR2 YYEKEE, per germline (reference sequence). The CDR3 has 11 residues. This CDR3 is CASSKNGGYTF. In DNA, the CDR3 is TGTGCCAGCAGCAAGAACGGTGGCTACACCTTC. The whole variable domain, filled in from reference TRBV5-5 and TRBJ1-2, reads DAGVTQSPTHLIKTRGQQVTLRCSPISGHKSVSWYQQVLGQGPQFIFQYYEKEERGRGNFPDRFSARQFPNYSSELNVNALLLGDSALYLCASSKNGGYTFGSGTRLTVV.

The V and J genes are TRBV28 and TRBJ2-7; TRBD2 aligns across 9 bases. Germline-derived CDR1 and CDR2 are MDHEN and SYDVKM. The V and J ends lost 3 bases and 3 bases, in that order; junction bases with no gene match: 6. This CDR3 has 15 amino acids. The CDR3 DNA reads as TGTGCCAGCAGTTTCGCGGGAGGGGCAAACTACGAGCAGTACTTC. Translated: CASSFAGGANYEQYF.

This clonotype came up a few times. One base away lies a much larger clone, so this may be a sequencing read error. The rearrangement uses TRBV27 and TRBJ1-5; TRBD1 might be the D (6 bases). V was pared by 4 bases and J by 2 bases, with 9 bases between. CDR1 is MNHEY, CDR2 SMNVEV, per germline (reference sequence). The CDR3 has 14 residues. The CDR3 coding sequence is TGTGCCAGCAGTTGGGGACATGGCAATCAGCCCCAGCATTTT. This encodes CASSWGHGNQPQHF.

The V and J genes are TRBV18 and TRBJ2-3; TRBD1 is a possible D gene (5 bases). V shed 3 bases and J shed 0 bases, with 19 bases lying between them. The V gene's germline CDR1 is KGHSH and CDR2 LQKENI. The CDR3 is 18 residues long. The CDR3 is CASSPPPYPQGSTDTQYF. Here the CDR3 DNA reads TGTGCCAGCTCACCTCCTCCTTACCCCCAGGGCAGCACAGATACGCAGTATTTT.